This T cell receptor (beta chain) was retrieved from a study of blood T cell repertoires in COVID-19. Study-level background: From T cells, B-cell-depleted T cells, or PBMCs came the material, which was cDNA or gDNA.

The germline V gene encodes CDR1 SNHLY and CDR2 FYNNEI. This CDR3 region has 14 residues. V shed 6 bases, J shed 6 bases, and the junction held 4 bases outside the gene matches. Authors' processing steps: Amplification of reference gene primers was used by the study to estimate nucleated cell counts. The repertoire was sequenced with immunoSEQ multiplex PCR; TCRdb's copy has only in-frame clones and lacks some. Clonal size and the V and J genes are those of that table, whereas D and trimming came from the DNA. The table shows about 48,000 clones, with about 92% occurring only once. The specimen was peripheral blood. The TCR was taken from a woman over 75 with acute or convalescent COVID-19. J is TRBJ1-5 and V is TRBV2; 11 bases map to TRBD1. Here the CDR3 DNA reads TGTGCCAGCAGCCGGACAGGGGGCATTCAGCCCCAGCATTTT. Translated: CASSRTGGIQPQHF.